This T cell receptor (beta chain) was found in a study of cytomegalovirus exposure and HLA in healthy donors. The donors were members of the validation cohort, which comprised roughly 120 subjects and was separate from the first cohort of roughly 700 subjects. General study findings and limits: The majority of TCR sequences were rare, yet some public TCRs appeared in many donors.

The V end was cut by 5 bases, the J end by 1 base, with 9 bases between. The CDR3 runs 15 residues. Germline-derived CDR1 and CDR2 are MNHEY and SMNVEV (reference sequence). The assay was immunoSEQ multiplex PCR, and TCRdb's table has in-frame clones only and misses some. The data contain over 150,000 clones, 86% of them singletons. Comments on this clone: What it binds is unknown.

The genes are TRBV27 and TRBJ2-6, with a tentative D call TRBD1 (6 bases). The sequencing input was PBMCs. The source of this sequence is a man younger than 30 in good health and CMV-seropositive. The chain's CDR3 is CASSPGTSGANVLTF. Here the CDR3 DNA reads TGTGCCAGCAGTCCTGGGACATCTGGGGCCAACGTCCTGACTTTC.